The rows below give T cell receptor beta chains drawn from one sample of a study of graft-versus-host responses after intestinal transplantation. Repertoires were generated with immunoSEQ multiplex PCR, while TCRdb's copy carries only in-frame clones and drops some. The sample yields tens of thousands of clones, 85% to 95% seen once. No antigens are known for them. This material consisted of unstimulated CD8+ T cells sorted from spleen or lymph node cells, taken before transplant. All receptors come from a human donor who was the organ donor for an intestinal transplant. Both conserved end residues are part of each CDR3. The D gene is left open where the match is weak. Clone sizes are given selectively: once, few, many, or a class where the clone is expanded.

J,V,D,size,CDR3,DNA
TRBJ2-7,TRBV7-2,TRBD2,-,CASSLGTSDYEQYF,TGTGCCAGCAGCTTAGGGACTAGCGACTACGAGCAGTACTTC
TRBJ2-6,TRBV28,TRBD1,-,CASSFRGQVVSGANVLTF,TGTGCCAGCAGTTTTAGGGGACAGGTAGTCTCTGGGGCCAACGTCCTGACTTTC
TRBJ2-5,TRBV19,-,once,CASSIGLGTQETQYF,TGTGCCAGTAGTATCGGGTTAGGAACCCAAGAGACCCAGTACTTC
TRBJ2-5,TRBV5-1,-,-,CASRRDGGTQYF,TGCGCCAGCAGACGGGATGGCGGGACCCAGTACTTC
TRBJ1-1,TRBV28,-,-,CASSFGAMNTEAFF,TGTGCCAGCAGTTTTGGGGCGATGAACACTGAAGCTTTCTTT
TRBJ2-2,TRBV2,TRBD2,-,CASSGGRLAVYTGELFF,TGTGCCAGCAGTGGCGGAAGACTAGCGGTATACACCGGGGAGCTGTTTTTT
TRBJ1-6,TRBV4-1,-,-,CASSQAGNPNSPLHF,TGCGCCAGCAGCCAGGCAGGGAACCCGAATTCACCCCTCCACTTT
TRBJ2-4,TRBV27,-,-,CASSLGEGAENIQYF,TGTGCCAGCAGTTTAGGGGAAGGGGCCGAAAACATTCAGTACTTC
TRBJ2-2,TRBV5-6,-,-,CASSVAGTAGELFF,TGTGCCAGCAGCGTCGCGGGCACTGCCGGGGAGCTGTTTTTT
TRBJ2-4,TRBV2,TRBD1,-,CASSGPEVPGTDFLDIQYF,TGTGCCAGCAGTGGCCCCGAAGTCCCCGGGACAGACTTTCTAGACATTCAGTACTTC
TRBJ2-2,TRBV7-2,TRBD2,-,CASSWTSGGTGELFF,TGTGCCAGCAGTTGGACTAGCGGAGGCACCGGGGAGCTGTTTTTT
TRBJ2-1,TRBV7-9,TRBD2,-,CASSPTSGRAAYEQFF,TGTGCCAGCAGCCCCACTAGCGGGAGGGCCGCGTATGAGCAGTTCTTC
TRBJ2-1,TRBV15,TRBD2,-,CATSRDFKRELTYNEQFF,TGTGCCACCAGCAGAGACTTTAAGCGGGAGTTAACCTACAATGAGCAGTTCTTC
TRBJ2-1,TRBV27,TRBD2,-,CASSLILTLAGGINEQFF,TGTGCCAGCAGTCTCATCCTAACTCTAGCGGGAGGGATCAATGAGCAGTTCTTC
TRBJ1-1,TRBV30,-,-,CAWSRNTEAFF,TGTGCCTGGTCCAGAAACACTGAAGCTTTCTTT
TRBJ2-7,TRBV27,-,-,CASSQGLTMGEQYF,TGTGCCAGCAGTCAAGGACTGACGATGGGGGAGCAGTACTTC
TRBJ2-7,TRBV6-7,TRBD1,-,CASTIPGQFWYEQYF,TGTGCCAGCACCATCCCGGGACAGTTCTGGTACGAGCAGTACTTC
TRBJ2-7,TRBV28,TRBD2,-,CASGGGQTRTYEQYF,TGTGCCAGCGGGGGAGGGCAAACCCGGACCTACGAGCAGTACTTC
TRBJ2-3,TRBV7-8,-,-,CASSLVRADTQYF,TGTGCCAGCAGCTTAGTCAGGGCAGATACGCAGTATTTT
TRBJ2-3,TRBV6-6,-,few,CASSYPGYSSTDTQYF,TGTGCCAGCAGTTATCCAGGGTACTCTAGCACAGATACGCAGTATTTT
TRBJ2-3,TRBV30,TRBD2,-,CAWSLRRGVSTDTQYF,TGTGCCTGGAGTCTTAGGCGGGGGGTCAGCACAGATACGCAGTATTTT
TRBJ2-1,TRBV15,TRBD2,-,CATSRAPGGATDEQFF,TGTGCCACCAGCAGGGCCCCCGGGGGGGCCACGGATGAGCAGTTCTTC
TRBJ1-1,TRBV11-3,TRBD1,-,CASSFGQGHEAFF,TGTGCCAGCAGCTTTGGACAGGGACATGAAGCTTTCTTT
TRBJ2-7,TRBV5-6,TRBD1,-,CASRSGTGIYEQYF,TGTGCCAGCAGATCCGGGACAGGAATATACGAGCAGTACTTC
TRBJ1-1,TRBV7-9,TRBD1,-,CASSLRTGWGNTEAFF,TGTGCCAGCAGCCTGCGGACAGGGTGGGGGAACACTGAAGCTTTCTTT
TRBJ2-5,TRBV7-3,-,-,CASSRKPQETQYF,TGTGCCAGCAGCCGAAAGCCTCAAGAGACCCAGTACTTC
TRBJ1-1,TRBV29-1,TRBD1,few,CSHRGITEAFF,TGCAGCCACAGGGGTATCACTGAAGCTTTCTTT
TRBJ2-7,TRBV4-2,TRBD2,-,CASSPLLAGETIYEQYF,TGTGCCAGCAGCCCCCTACTAGCGGGGGAGACCATCTACGAGCAGTACTTC
TRBJ1-5,TRBV27,-,once,CASSDIYNQPQHF,TGTGCCAGCAGTGACATATATAATCAGCCCCAGCATTTT
TRBJ1-5,TRBV6-5,-,-,CASRAGGQPQHF,TGTGCCAGCAGGGCGGGGGGGCAGCCCCAGCATTTT
TRBJ2-1,TRBV27,TRBD2,-,CASSPMGLAGYNEQFF,TGTGCCAGCAGTCCGATGGGACTAGCGGGCTACAATGAGCAGTTCTTC
TRBJ2-5,TRBV27,-,-,CASSPIGSGQETQYF,TGTGCCAGCAGCCCCATCGGGAGCGGTCAAGAGACCCAGTACTTC
TRBJ2-1,TRBV13,TRBD2,-,CASSSAGGGNNEQFF,TGTGCCAGCAGTTCCGCAGGCGGGGGGAACAATGAGCAGTTCTTC
TRBJ2-1,TRBV11-2,-,-,CASSTSPGEQFF,TGTGCCAGCAGTACTAGCCCAGGTGAGCAGTTCTTC
TRBJ1-1,TRBV2,-,-,CASSEKGGDTEAFF,TGTGCCAGCAGTGAAAAGGGGGGGGACACTGAAGCTTTCTTT
TRBJ1-2,TRBV19,-,once,CASSYGRGYGYTF,TGTGCCAGTAGTTATGGCAGGGGCTATGGCTACACCTTC
TRBJ2-7,TRBV11-2,-,-,CASSRGGLGLRRDRVF,TGTGCCAGCAGTCGCGGGGGCTTGGGACTACGACGGGATCGTGTATTC
TRBJ1-2,TRBV28,-,-,CASSLGGADGYTF,TGTGCCAGCAGTCTGGGAGGGGCGGATGGCTACACCTTC
TRBJ1-2,TRBV5-3,TRBD1,-,CARSTTPGQEPIDGYTF,TGTGCCAGAAGCACTACTCCGGGACAGGAACCCATCGATGGCTACACCTTC
TRBJ2-7,TRBV4-3,TRBD2,once,CASSQDRSTSGVWEQYF,TGCGCCAGCAGCCAAGATCGATCCACTAGCGGGGTGTGGGAGCAGTACTTC
TRBJ2-7,TRBV4-1,-,-,CASSQDLRATVGNEQYF,TGCGCCAGCAGCCAAGACCTGAGGGCGACGGTAGGAAACGAGCAGTACTTC
TRBJ2-5,TRBV28,-,once,CASSPTLGAQETQYF,TGTGCCAGCAGTCCAACGCTGGGGGCCCAAGAGACCCAGTACTTC
TRBJ1-6,TRBV7-9,-,-,CASSVVHDSTLSPLHF,TGTGCCAGCAGCGTAGTGCATGACAGCACGCTTTCACCCCTCCACTTT
TRBJ2-7,TRBV5-6,TRBD1,-,CASSFGQVYEQYF,TGTGCCAGCAGCTTTGGACAGGTCTACGAGCAGTACTTC
TRBJ1-3,TRBV16,-,-,CASSQAISGNTIYF,TGTGCCAGCAGCCAAGCGATCTCTGGAAACACCATATATTTT
TRBJ1-2,TRBV27,-,-,CASASLAALGYGYTF,TGTGCCAGCGCCTCTCTAGCGGCCTTGGGGTATGGCTACACCTTC